A single sample gave rise to the 10 T cell receptor beta chains below, sequenced in a study of cytomegalovirus exposure and HLA in healthy donors. Produced via immunoSEQ multiplex PCR; TCRdb's table is partial and in-frame only. This table holds 120,000 or so clones, 90% to 97% found once. Specimen: PBMCs. All receptors derive from a man aged 18 to 29 in good health and CMV-seronegative.

The V call is TRBV7-9, the J call TRBJ1-1; no reliable D call. Per the germline V gene, CDR1 is SEHNR and CDR2 is FQNEAQ (reference sequence). The germline V and J ends were trimmed by 7 bases and 8 bases, with 14 bases remaining between them. The CDR3 runs to 12 residues. CDR3 nucleotide sequence: TGTGCCAGCACCCTCGCAACATCCGAAGCTTTCTTT. It yields the protein CASTLATSEAFF.

CDR3 DNA sequence: TGTGCCAGCAGTGAGATTTTCGGGCAGGGGTGGGGGTACTTC. Translating it yields CASSEIFGQGWGYF. The chain has TRBV6-1 and TRBJ2-4; weak D call: TRBD1 (6 bases). The germline V gene encodes CDR1 MNHNS and CDR2 SASEGT. The germline V and J ends were trimmed by 3 bases and 15 bases, with 21 bases remaining between them. The CDR3 length is 14 residues.

The rearrangement uses TRBV19 and TRBJ1-5; TRBD1 matches 7 bases. The CDR3 has 15 amino acids. Losses at the gene ends were 7 bases for V and 5 bases for J; bases not matched to a gene: 11. Germline V lookup: CDR1 LNHDA, CDR2 SQIVND (reference sequence). DNA for the CDR3: TGTGCCAGTAACAACGGACAGGTCACTCATCAGCCCCAGCATTTT. Residues: CASNNGQVTHQPQHF.

V and J are TRBV25-1 and TRBJ2-7; possibly TRBD1 for D (5 bases). With 3 bases removed from V and 4 bases from J, the gap between germline ends came to 10 bases. The CDR3 contains 13 residues. Germline V gives CDR1 MGHDK, CDR2 SYGVNS. The CDR3 here is CASSDPQGYEQYF. The CDR3 nucleotides read TGTGCCAGCAGTGATCCTCAGGGATACGAGCAGTACTTC.

This rearrangement joins TRBV10-2 to TRBJ2-7; TRBD2 might be the D (6 bases). Trimming removed 0 bases from V and 4 bases from J, with 13 bases in between. The CDR3 is 15 amino acids. Germline V gene sequence: CDR1 WSHSY, CDR2 SAAADI. Here the CDR3 reads CASSESVAEDYEQYF. CDR3 coding DNA: TGCGCCAGCAGTGAGTCGGTAGCGGAAGATTACGAGCAGTACTTC.

This chain uses TRBV28 with TRBJ1-2; the match to TRBD1 covers 7 bases. Germline values: CDR1 MDHEN, CDR2 SYDVKM. The CDR3 is 13 amino acids. V lost 3 bases to trimming and J lost 8 bases; unmatched junction nucleotides: 6. CDR3 residues: CASSFGDSYGYTF. The CDR3 DNA sequence: TGTGCCAGCAGTTTCGGGGACAGTTACGGCTACACCTTC.

The gene calls are TRBV27 and TRBJ2-1; 7 nucleotides match TRBD1. Looked up from germline, CDR1 is MNHEY and CDR2 is SMNVEV (reference sequence). Trimming at V came to 9 bases and at J to 0 bases, leaving 8 bases not matched to a gene. The CDR3 has 15 residues. CDR3 sequence reads: CASKLDRSSYNEQFF. CDR3 nucleotides: TGTGCCAGTAAATTGGACAGGAGCTCCTACAATGAGCAGTTCTTC.

The rearrangement uses TRBV15 and TRBJ1-5, with a tentative D call TRBD1 (5 bases). Between the trimmed V and J ends, which lost 4 bases and 0 bases, there was a span of 10 bases. CDR3 length: 15 residues. Germline V gene data show CDR1 as LNHNV and CDR2 as YYDKDF (reference sequence). This CDR3 reads CATSTNRNSNQPQHF. CDR3 in DNA: TGTGCCACCAGCACAAACAGGAATAGCAATCAGCCCCAGCATTTT.

The chain combines TRBV5-1 with TRBJ2-3, with a possible D match to TRBD1 (5 bases). CDR1 and CDR2 from the germline V gene are SGHRS and YFSETQ. This CDR3 is 19 amino acids long. Trimming took 3 bases from V and 9 from J, leaving 32 bases between them. CDR3 loop: CASSSPWGGLSIPPRTQYF. The CDR3 region has the DNA TGCGCCAGCAGCTCTCCGTGGGGCGGCCTCTCCATCCCCCCAAGGACGCAGTATTTT.

This chain links TRBV5-1 with TRBJ1-2, with a weak D call TRBD1 (5 bases). In germline, CDR1 is SGHRS, CDR2 YFSETQ. The V gene lost 2 bases and the J gene lost 8 bases, with 13 bases spanning the gap. The CDR3 consists of 13 residues. CDR3 sequence: CASSLTGAGGYTF. CDR3 DNA sequence: TGCGCCAGCAGCTTAACCGGGGCGGGAGGCTACACCTTC.